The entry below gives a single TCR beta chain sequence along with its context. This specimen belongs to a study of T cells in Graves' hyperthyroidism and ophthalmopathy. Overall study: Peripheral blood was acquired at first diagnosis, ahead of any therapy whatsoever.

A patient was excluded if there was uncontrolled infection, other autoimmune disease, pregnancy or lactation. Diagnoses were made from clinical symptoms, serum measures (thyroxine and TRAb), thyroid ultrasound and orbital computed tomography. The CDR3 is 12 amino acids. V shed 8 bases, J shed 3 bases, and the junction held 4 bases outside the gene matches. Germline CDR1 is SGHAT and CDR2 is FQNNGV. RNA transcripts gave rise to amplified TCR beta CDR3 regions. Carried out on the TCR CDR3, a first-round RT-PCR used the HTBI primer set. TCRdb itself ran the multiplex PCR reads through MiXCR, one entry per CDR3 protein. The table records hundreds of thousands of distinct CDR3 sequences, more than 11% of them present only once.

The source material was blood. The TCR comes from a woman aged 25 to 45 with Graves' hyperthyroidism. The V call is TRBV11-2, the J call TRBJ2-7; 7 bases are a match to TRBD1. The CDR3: CASLRQGYEQYF. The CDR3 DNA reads TGTGCCAGCCTGAGACAGGGCTACGAGCAGTACTTC.